A selection of T cell receptor beta chains follows, all from one sample in a study of identical twins. TCRdb passed the 5' RACE reads through MiXCR, listing each CDR3 protein once. The table shows 600,000 to 800,000 distinct CDR3 sequences, with roughly 20% occurring only once. The sample also formed part of further work on T cells expressing NK-cell markers.

Sequenced input: PBMCs. The receptors were sampled from a woman between 18 and 29 years old in good health. Each CDR3 is given with its conserved first and last residue.

v_gene | CDR3aa
TRBV20-1 | CSARDEGMNTEAFF
TRBV20-1 | CSAAMPSDRGRAEAFF
TRBV20-1 | CSARVGGRGEQYF
TRBV13 | CASSSSQMTSGSGRIETQYF
TRBV12-3/TRBV12-4 | CASSADRSNEQFF
TRBV10-3 | CAISESREQFF
TRBV11-1 | CASSDTLPRWTSTADTQYF
TRBV7-9 | CASSFHATDTQYF
TRBV20-1 | CSARRAGAVGETQYF
TRBV29-1 | CSVALTGRSSYEQYF
TRBV7-8 | CASSSLFGGSRNSPLHF
TRBV6-5 | CASSYRAVLTYNEQFF
TRBV29-1 | CSVGTAEETQYF
TRBV27 | CASSLVIGSYEQYF
TRBV3-1 | CASSHTGTGSYEQYF
TRBV10-1 | CASSATGNQPQHF
TRBV20-1 | CSATYGWNEQFF
TRBV6-2/TRBV6-3 | CASSYPLRAGNQPQHF
TRBV4-3 | CASSHLAGQSTDTQYF
TRBV20-1 | CSAAEGGETDTQYF
TRBV20-1 | CSASRSGETQYF
TRBV27 | CASSLLRGGIQYF
TRBV5-5 | CASSLYQTSYNEQFF
TRBV5-1 | CASSPNTGPHEQFF
TRBV20-1 | CSARDFIREETQYF
TRBV6-5 | CASSYGGRGSYNEQFF